The 25 T cell receptor beta chains reported below all come from one sample, sequenced in a study of T cells in localized non-small cell lung cancer. TCRdb's copy holds only in-frame clones and misses some; the assay was immunoSEQ multiplex PCR. Of under 75,000 clones detected, 86% appear once; the ten largest clones hold 21%. The material sequenced was peripheral blood, taken before any cancer treatment. The origin of the receptors is a male donor older than 55 with stage III squamous cell lung carcinoma.

This chain joins TRBV4-1 and TRBJ1-2, with D perhaps TRBD1 (5 bases). With 0 bases removed from V and 8 bases from J, the gap between germline ends came to 13 bases. The CDR3 runs 14 residues. The germline V gene has CDR1 MGHRA and CDR2 YSYEKL. The CDR3 nucleotides are TGCGCCAGCAGCCAAGAGGGGCGGAGTTGGGGCTACACCTTC. Protein sequence: CASSQEGRSWGYTF.

J is TRBJ1-1 and V is TRBV2; 9 bases fit TRBD1. The length of the CDR3 is 17 residues. V shed 6 bases, J shed 1 base, and the junction held 12 bases outside the gene matches. CDR1 and CDR2 from the germline V gene are SNHLY and FYNNEI. CDR3 sequence (DNA): TGTGCCAGCAGACCTACAGGGGGCAGTCTGAAGAACACTGAAGCTTTCTTT. Residues: CASRPTGGSLKNTEAFF.

This chain uses TRBV7-2 with TRBJ2-5; D gene ambiguous. The CDR3 runs 12 residues. The V gene's germline CDR1 is SGHTA and CDR2 FQGNSA. Trimming stripped 8 bases from V and 2 bases from J, with 9 bases between. The CDR3 region is CASSQAQETQYF. The CDR3 DNA sequence: TGTGCCAGCTCGCAAGCGCAAGAGACCCAGTACTTC.

The sample holds one count of this clone. The rearrangement joins TRBV6-6 to TRBJ2-3; 9 bases are a match to TRBD2. Germline CDR1 MNHNY, CDR2 SVGAGI (reference sequence). V shed 4 bases, J shed 4 bases, and the junction held 9 bases outside the gene matches. This CDR3 is 16 amino acids long. The CDR3 loop is CASSSSQRGAADTQYF. The DNA of the CDR3 is TGTGCCAGCAGTTCCTCTCAGCGGGGGGCGGCAGATACGCAGTATTTT.

Here the CDR3 reads CSVGQVANTGELFF. The CDR3 nucleotides are TGCAGCGTCGGACAGGTCGCGAACACCGGGGAGCTGTTTTTT. The rearrangement uses TRBV29-1 and TRBJ2-2; 7 positions agree with TRBD1. The V gene's germline CDR1 is SQVTM and CDR2 ANQGSEA. J lost 0 bases, V lost 6 bases, and 4 bases had no gene match. There are 14 residues in the CDR3.

Ten or more counts support this clone. The chain recombines TRBV7-2 with TRBJ2-7; D unclear. Trimming shortened V by 1 base and J by 3 bases, and 10 bases separated the two germline ends. CDR1 SGHTA and CDR2 FQGNSA come from the germline V gene. The CDR3 consists of 14 residues. The CDR3 sequence: CASSLDTGHYEQYV. In nucleotides, the CDR3 is TGTGCCAGCAGCTTAGATACGGGCCACTACGAGCAGTACGTC.

The chain employs TRBV7-8 and TRBJ1-3; D is perhaps TRBD1 (6 bases). CDR3 length: 16 residues. CDR1 and CDR2 (germline): SGHVS, FQNEAQ. V was clipped by 1 base and J by 2 bases, with 12 bases between them. DNA for the CDR3: TGTGCCAGCAGCTTAGTAATGAGGGGGACTGGAAACACCATATATTTT. Translation gives CASSLVMRGTGNTIYF. Full variable domain (rest looked up from reference TRBV7-8 and TRBJ1-3): GAGVSQSPRYKVAKRGQDVALRCDPISGHVSLFWYQQALGQGPEFLTYFQNEAQLDKSGLPSDRFFAERPEGSVSTLKIQRTQQEDSAVYLCASSLVMRGTGNTIYFGEGSWLTVV.

The chain uses TRBV2 and TRBJ1-3; 9 positions match TRBD1. Germline CDR1 and CDR2: SNHLY and FYNNEI. CDR3 length: 15 amino acids. V lost 3 bases and J lost 4; bases outside the gene matches: 4. This CDR3 reads CASSEGQGWGNTIYF. CDR3 DNA sequence: TGTGCCAGCAGTGAGGGACAGGGTTGGGGAAACACCATATATTTT.

The chain joins TRBV30 to TRBJ2-5; the D is unclear. Germline CDR1 is GTSNPN and CDR2 is SVGIG (reference sequence). There are 11 residues in the CDR3. The ends were cut back, 0 bases at V and 5 bases at J, with 4 bases in the middle. This chain's CDR3 is CAWSVSETQYF. CDR3 sequence (DNA): TGTGCCTGGAGTGTATCGGAGACCCAGTACTTC.

The chain carries TRBV6-6 and TRBJ2-5, with D possibly called TRBD1 or TRBD2 (5 bases each). V dropped 2 bases and J dropped 6 bases, with 16 bases sitting between them. Germline V gene sequence: CDR1 MNHNY, CDR2 SVGAGI (reference sequence). The CDR3 sequence is 15 residues long. CDR3 nucleotides: TGTGCCAGCAGTTACGGGACCAACCCCGGGAAGACCCAGTACTTC. Encoded protein: CASSYGTNPGKTQYF.

The chain has TRBV29-1 and TRBJ2-7, with 9 bases lining up with TRBD1. CDR1 is SQVTM and CDR2 is ANQGSEA in the germline V gene. This CDR3 has 12 residues. J lost 2 bases, V lost 7 bases, and 3 bases had no gene match. This CDR3 reads CSAGTGTYEQYF. CDR3 nucleotides: TGCAGCGCTGGGACAGGGACCTACGAGCAGTACTTC.

This chain links TRBV14 with TRBJ2-3; D is unresolved. Germline V gives CDR1 SGHDN, CDR2 FVKESK. The ends were cut back, 0 bases at V and 2 bases at J, with 6 bases in the middle. This CDR3 spans 14 amino acids. CDR3 nucleotide sequence: TGTGCCAGCAGCCAAGATAGGCCCACAGATACGCAGTATTTT. It yields the protein CASSQDRPTDTQYF.

The J gene is TRBJ2-7, the V gene TRBV10-3, with D perhaps matching TRBD2 (6 bases). This CDR3 region has 12 residues. The V gene's germline CDR1 is ENHRY and CDR2 SYGVKD. Trimming took off 7 bases at V and 3 bases at J, with 10 bases between the two ends. Here the CDR3 reads CAIMEGNYEQYF. CDR3 coding DNA: TGTGCCATCATGGAGGGGAACTACGAGCAGTACTTC.

The V and J genes are TRBV29-1 and TRBJ1-5, with D possibly TRBD1 on 5 matching bases. CDR1 is SQVTM and CDR2 is ANQGSEA in the germline V gene. The CDR3 loop spans 13 amino acids. Trimming removed 4 bases from V and 6 bases from J, with 13 bases in between. CDR3 coding DNA: TGCAGCGTTGCACTAGGGGAGGGTCAGCCCCAGCATTTT. It is translated as CSVALGEGQPQHF. Together with reference TRBV29-1 and TRBJ1-5, the CDR3 gives the full variable domain: SAVISQKPSRDICQRGTSLTIQCQVDSQVTMMFWYRQQPGQSLTLIATANQGSEATYESGFVIDKFPISRPNLTFSTLTVSNMSPEDSSIYLCSVALGEGQPQHFGDGTRLSIL.

The chain recombines TRBV2 with TRBJ1-4, with 9 bases matching TRBD1. V lost 5 bases, J lost 0 bases, and 10 bases stayed unmatched. The CDR3 totals 18 residues. Looked up from germline, CDR1 is SNHLY and CDR2 is FYNNEI. As DNA, the CDR3 is TGTGCCAGCAGTCACGACCCCGGACAGGGGACAACTAATGAAAAACTGTTTTTT. Amino acid sequence: CASSHDPGQGTTNEKLFF.

V and J are TRBV7-9 and TRBJ1-2, with 10 bases aligning to TRBD1. CDR3 size: 16 residues. The trim removed 5 bases at V and 7 bases at J, leaving 13 bases unmatched. Germline V gives CDR1 SEHNR, CDR2 FQNEAQ (reference sequence). CDR3 sequence (DNA): TGTGCCAGCAGCCGCATGCCGGGACAGGGGAACGGTGGCTACACCTTC. This codes for CASSRMPGQGNGGYTF.

The count of this clone is one. The rearrangement uses TRBV11-2 and TRBJ1-2; the D gene is possibly TRBD1 (5 bases). Trimming took 5 bases from V and 4 from J, leaving 11 bases between them. Germline CDR1 reads SGHAT; CDR2 reads FQNNGV. This CDR3 spans 13 amino acids. CDR3 DNA sequence: TGTGCCAGCAGCCGAGTGGGGGTCTATGGCTACACCTTC. Protein product: CASSRVGVYGYTF.

The J gene is TRBJ2-5, the V gene TRBV11-2; a possible D gene is TRBD1 (7 bases). Trimming removed 1 base from V and 2 bases from J, with 20 bases in between. The length of the CDR3 is 18 residues. Germline CDR1 SGHAT, CDR2 FQNNGV. The DNA of the CDR3 is TGTGCCAGCAGCTTAGGGGGGGCGACAGGGTCTAGGCAAGAGACCCAGTACTTC. Its translation: CASSLGGATGSRQETQYF.

The chain's CDR3 is CARRHPGHHNYGYTF. CDR3 DNA: TGTGCCAGACGCCACCCGGGACACCATAACTATGGCTACACCTTC. The chain is built from TRBV5-3 and TRBJ1-2, with D possibly TRBD1 on 6 matching bases. TRBV5-3 is an ORF for which the function is uncertain. The CDR3 runs 15 residues. Trimming took 7 bases from V and 1 from J, leaving 17 bases between them.

V and J are TRBV6-6 and TRBJ2-5; tentatively, D is TRBD1 (6 bases). V shed 6 bases and J shed 3 bases, with 11 bases lying between them. This CDR3 region has 13 residues. Germline CDR1 and CDR2: MNHNY and SVGAGI (reference sequence). The CDR3 DNA sequence: TGTGCCAGCAGGCCCCAGGGGAAAGAGACCCAGTACTTC. Translated: CASRPQGKETQYF.

The V call is TRBV6-1, the J call TRBJ2-2, with D uncertain. Trimming removed 6 bases at V and 3 bases at J, with 11 bases between. The CDR3 extends over 14 amino acids. The germline CDR1 and CDR2 sequences are MNHNS and SASEGT. Here the CDR3 DNA reads TGTGCCAGCAGGTCCCCGCCCGACACCGGGGAGCTGTTTTTT. Residues: CASRSPPDTGELFF.

The CDR3 DNA is TGTGCCAGCAGCCTTTGGGACAGTATGAACACTGAAGCTTTCTTT. Its translation is CASSLWDSMNTEAFF. The V and J genes are TRBV7-9 and TRBJ1-1; 7 nucleotides align to TRBD1. The CDR3 length is 15 residues. The germline V gene encodes CDR1 SEHNR and CDR2 FQNEAQ (reference sequence). V dropped 5 bases and J dropped 0; count of bases not matched to a gene: 6.

This clone was detected a few times. The chain combines TRBV19 with TRBJ1-6, with D unclear. Per the germline V gene, CDR1 is LNHDA and CDR2 is SQIVND (reference sequence). Deletions cut 1 base from V and 10 bases from J, with 5 bases between. The CDR3 loop spans 12 amino acids. DNA of the CDR3: TGTGCCAGTAGTATAGTGGAGTCACCCCTCCACTTT. Protein product: CASSIVESPLHF.

The CDR3 is CASSIARQPLNTEAFF. The CDR3 coding sequence is TGTGCCAGTAGTATAGCCAGACAACCCTTGAACACTGAAGCTTTCTTT. The rearrangement links TRBV19 to TRBJ1-1; no definite D call. The germline gives CDR1 LNHDA, CDR2 SQIVND (reference sequence). V dropped 1 base and J dropped 0 bases, with 12 bases sitting between them. There are 16 residues in the CDR3. The variable domain in full, with the rest retrieved from reference TRBV19 and TRBJ1-1, is DGGITQSPKYLFRKEGQNVTLSCEQNLNHDAMYWYRQDPGQGLRLIYYSQIVNDFQKGDIAEGYSVSREKKESFPLTVTSAQKNPTAFYLCASSIARQPLNTEAFFGQGTRLTVV.

V is TRBV6-5 and J is TRBJ2-5; perhaps TRBD1 as D (6 bases). Germline V gives CDR1 MNHEY, CDR2 SVGAGI. The ends were cut back, 8 bases at V and 7 bases at J, with 20 bases in the middle. This CDR3 region has 14 residues. The chain's CDR3 is CASGPGTQATTQYF. CDR3 bases: TGTGCCAGCGGCCCCGGGACACAGGCCACGACCCAGTACTTC.